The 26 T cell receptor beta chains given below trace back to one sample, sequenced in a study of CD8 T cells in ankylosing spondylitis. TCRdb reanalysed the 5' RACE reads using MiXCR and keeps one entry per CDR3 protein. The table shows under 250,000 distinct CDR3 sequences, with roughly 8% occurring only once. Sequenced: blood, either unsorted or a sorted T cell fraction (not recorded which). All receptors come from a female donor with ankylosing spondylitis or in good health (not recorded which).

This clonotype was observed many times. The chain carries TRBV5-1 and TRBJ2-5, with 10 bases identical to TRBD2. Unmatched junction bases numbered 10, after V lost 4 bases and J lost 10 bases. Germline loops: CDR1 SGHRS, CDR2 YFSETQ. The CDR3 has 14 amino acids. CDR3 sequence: CASSLLAGSEDQYF. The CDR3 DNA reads TGCGCCAGCAGCCTACTAGCGGGAAGTGAAGACCAGTACTTC.

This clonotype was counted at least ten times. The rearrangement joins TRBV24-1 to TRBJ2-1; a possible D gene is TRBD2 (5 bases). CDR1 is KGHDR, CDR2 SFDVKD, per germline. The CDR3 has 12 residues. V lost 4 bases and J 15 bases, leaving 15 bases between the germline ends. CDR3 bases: TGTGCCACCAGTGACCCCCAGCGGACGCTGTTCTTC. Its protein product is CATSDPQRTLFF.

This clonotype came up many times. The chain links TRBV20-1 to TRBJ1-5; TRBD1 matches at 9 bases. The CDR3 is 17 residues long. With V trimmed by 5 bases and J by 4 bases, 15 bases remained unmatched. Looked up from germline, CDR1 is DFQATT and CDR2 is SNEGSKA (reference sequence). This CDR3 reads CSAEAPGTGFRNQPQHF. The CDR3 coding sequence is TGCAGTGCTGAAGCGCCCGGGACAGGGTTTAGAAATCAGCCCCAGCATTTT.

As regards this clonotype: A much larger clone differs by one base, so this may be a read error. The CDR3 sequence: CASGLAGIDEQFF. Here the CDR3 DNA reads TGTGCCAGCGGCTTAGCGGGAATCGATGAGCAGTTCTTC. The rearrangement links TRBV7-2 to TRBJ2-1, with TRBD2 identical over 8 bases. This CDR3 comprises 13 residues. Germline CDR1 and CDR2: SGHTA and FQGNSA.

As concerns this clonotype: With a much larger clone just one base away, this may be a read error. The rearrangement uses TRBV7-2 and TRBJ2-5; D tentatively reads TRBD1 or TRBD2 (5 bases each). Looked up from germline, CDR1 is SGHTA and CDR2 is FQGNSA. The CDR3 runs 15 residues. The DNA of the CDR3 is TGTGTCAGCAGGGATTCGGGACGGGGCCTGGAGACCCAGTACTTC. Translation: CVSRDSGRGLETQYF. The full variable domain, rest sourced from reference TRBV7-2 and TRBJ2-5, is GAGVSQSPSNKVTEKGKDVELRCDPISGHTALYWYRQSLGQGLEFLIYFQGNSAPDKSGLPSDRFSAERTGGSVSTLTIQRTQQEDSAVYLCVSRDSGRGLETQYFGPGTRLLVL.

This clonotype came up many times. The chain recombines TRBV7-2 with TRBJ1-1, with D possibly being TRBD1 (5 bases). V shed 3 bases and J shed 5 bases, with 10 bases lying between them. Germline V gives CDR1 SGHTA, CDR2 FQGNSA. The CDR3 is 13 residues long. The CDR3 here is CASSLAGETEAFF. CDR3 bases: TGTGCCAGCAGCTTGGCGGGGGAAACTGAAGCTTTCTTT.

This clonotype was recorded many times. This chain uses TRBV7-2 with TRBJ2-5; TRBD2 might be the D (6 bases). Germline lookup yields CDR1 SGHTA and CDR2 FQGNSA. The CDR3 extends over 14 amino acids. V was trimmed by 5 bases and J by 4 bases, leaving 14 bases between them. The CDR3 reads CASSGGGIRETQYF. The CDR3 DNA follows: TGTGCCAGCAGCGGAGGAGGGATTCGAGAGACCCAGTACTTC.

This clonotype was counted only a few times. The CDR3 sequence is CASSLSTPGDGNQPQHF. In DNA, the CDR3 is TGTGCCAGCAGCTTAAGTACCCCCGGGGATGGCAATCAGCCCCAGCATTTT. The chain combines TRBV7-9 with TRBJ1-5; D is undetermined. Germline CDR1 is SEHNR and CDR2 is FQNEAQ (reference sequence). The CDR3 has 17 amino acids. Trimming removed 2 bases from V and 2 bases from J, with 16 bases in between.

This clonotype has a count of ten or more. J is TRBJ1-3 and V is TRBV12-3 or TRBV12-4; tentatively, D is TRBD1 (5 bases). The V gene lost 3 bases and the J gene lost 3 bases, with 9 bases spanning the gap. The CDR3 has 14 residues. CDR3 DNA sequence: TGTGCCAGCAGTTTCTGGGACCGTGGAAACACCATATATTTT. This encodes CASSFWDRGNTIYF.

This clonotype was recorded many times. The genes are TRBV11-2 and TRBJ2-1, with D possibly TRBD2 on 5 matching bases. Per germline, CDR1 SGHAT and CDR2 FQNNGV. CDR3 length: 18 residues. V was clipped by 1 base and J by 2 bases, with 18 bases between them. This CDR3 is CASSLGASDSETYNEQFF. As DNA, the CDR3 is TGTGCCAGCAGCTTAGGGGCCAGCGATAGCGAGACCTACAATGAGCAGTTCTTC.

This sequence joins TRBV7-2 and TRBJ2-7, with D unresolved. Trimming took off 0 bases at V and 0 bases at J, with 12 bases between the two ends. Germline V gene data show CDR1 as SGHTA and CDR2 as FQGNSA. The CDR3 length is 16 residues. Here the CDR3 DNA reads TGTGCCAGCAGCTTAGCCGAGTATCACCTCTCCTACGAGCAGTACTTC. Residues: CASSLAEYHLSYEQYF.

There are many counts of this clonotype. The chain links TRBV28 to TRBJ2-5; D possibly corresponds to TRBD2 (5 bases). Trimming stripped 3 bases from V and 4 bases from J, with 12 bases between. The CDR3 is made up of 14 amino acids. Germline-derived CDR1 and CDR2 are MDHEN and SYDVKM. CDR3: CASSLRDGRETQYF. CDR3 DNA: TGTGCCAGCAGTTTGAGGGATGGGCGAGAGACCCAGTACTTC.

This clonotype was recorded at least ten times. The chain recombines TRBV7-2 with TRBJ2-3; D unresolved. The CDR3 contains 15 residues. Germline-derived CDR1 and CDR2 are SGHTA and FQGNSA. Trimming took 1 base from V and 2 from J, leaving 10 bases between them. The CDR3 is CASSLGGRNTDTQYF. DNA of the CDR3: TGTGCCAGCAGCTTAGGGGGAAGGAACACAGATACGCAGTATTTT.

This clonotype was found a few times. CDR3: CASSSNGGLDTEAFF. DNA of the CDR3: TGTGCCAGCAGTTCCAACGGGGGATTGGACACTGAAGCTTTCTTT. J is TRBJ1-1 and V is TRBV27; a possible D gene is TRBD1 (5 bases). V lost 4 bases and J lost 3, with 15 bases in between. Germline values: CDR1 MNHEY, CDR2 SMNVEV (reference sequence). The CDR3 runs to 15 residues.

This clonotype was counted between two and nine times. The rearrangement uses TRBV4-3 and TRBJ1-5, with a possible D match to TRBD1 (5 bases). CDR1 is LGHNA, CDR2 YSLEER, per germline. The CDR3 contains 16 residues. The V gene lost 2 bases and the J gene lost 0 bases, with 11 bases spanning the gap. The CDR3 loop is CASSQQRGHSNQPQHF. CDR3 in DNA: TGCGCCAGCAGCCAACAGAGGGGTCATAGCAATCAGCCCCAGCATTTT.

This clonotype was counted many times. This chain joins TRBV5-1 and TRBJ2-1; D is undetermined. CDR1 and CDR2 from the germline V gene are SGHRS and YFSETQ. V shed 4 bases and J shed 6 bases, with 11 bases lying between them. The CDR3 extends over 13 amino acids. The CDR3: CASSPGAPNEQFF. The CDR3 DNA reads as TGCGCCAGCAGCCCGGGTGCCCCCAATGAGCAGTTCTTC.

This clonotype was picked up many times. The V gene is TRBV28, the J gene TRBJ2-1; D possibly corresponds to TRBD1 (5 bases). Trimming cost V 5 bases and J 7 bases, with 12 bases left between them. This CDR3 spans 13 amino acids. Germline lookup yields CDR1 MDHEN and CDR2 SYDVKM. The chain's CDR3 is CASSRAGLNEQFF. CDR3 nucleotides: TGTGCCAGCAGTAGAGCAGGGCTGAATGAGCAGTTCTTC.

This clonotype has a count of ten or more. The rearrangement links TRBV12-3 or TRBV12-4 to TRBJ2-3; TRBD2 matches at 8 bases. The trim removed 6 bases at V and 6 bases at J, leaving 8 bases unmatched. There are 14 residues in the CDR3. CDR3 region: CASSSGTGGDTQYF. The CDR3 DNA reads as TGTGCCAGCAGCTCGGGGACGGGAGGGGATACGCAGTATTTT.

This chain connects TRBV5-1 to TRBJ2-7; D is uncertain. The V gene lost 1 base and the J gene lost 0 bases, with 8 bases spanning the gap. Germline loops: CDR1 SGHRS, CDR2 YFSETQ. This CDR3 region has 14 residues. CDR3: CASSLRSGSYEQYF. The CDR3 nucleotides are TGCGCCAGCAGCTTGAGGTCGGGCTCCTACGAGCAGTACTTC. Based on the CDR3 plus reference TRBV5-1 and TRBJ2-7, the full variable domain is KAGVTQTPRYLIKTRGQQVTLSCSPISGHRSVSWYQQTPGQGLQFLFEYFSETQRNKGNFPGRFSGRQFSNSRSEMNVSTLELGDSALYLCASSLRSGSYEQYFGPGTRLTVT.

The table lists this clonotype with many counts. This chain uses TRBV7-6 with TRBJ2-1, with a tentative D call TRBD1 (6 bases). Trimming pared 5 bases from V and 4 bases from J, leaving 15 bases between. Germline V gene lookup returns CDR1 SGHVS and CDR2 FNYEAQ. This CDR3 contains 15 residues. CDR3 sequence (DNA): TGTGCCAGCAGCCCTGGGGGCCCCGGGTACAATGAGCAGTTCTTC. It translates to CASSPGGPGYNEQFF.

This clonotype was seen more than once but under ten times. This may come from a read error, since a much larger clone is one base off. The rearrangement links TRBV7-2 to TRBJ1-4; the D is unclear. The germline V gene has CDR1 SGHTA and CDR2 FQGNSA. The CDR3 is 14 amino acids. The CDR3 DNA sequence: TGTGTCAGCAGCTCCCGGACGGGAGGCGAAAAACTGTTTTTT. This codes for CVSSSRTGGEKLFF.

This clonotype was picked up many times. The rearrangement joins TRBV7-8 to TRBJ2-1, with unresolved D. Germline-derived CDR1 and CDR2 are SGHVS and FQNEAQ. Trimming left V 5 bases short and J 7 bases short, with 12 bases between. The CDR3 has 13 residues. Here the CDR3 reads CASSLPSANEQFF. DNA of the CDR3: TGTGCCAGCAGCCTTCCATCCGCTAATGAGCAGTTCTTC.

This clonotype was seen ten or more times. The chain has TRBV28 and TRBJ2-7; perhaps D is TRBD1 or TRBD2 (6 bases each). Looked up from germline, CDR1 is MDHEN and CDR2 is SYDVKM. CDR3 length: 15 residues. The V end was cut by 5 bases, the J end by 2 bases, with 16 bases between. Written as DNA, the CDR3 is TGTGCCAGCAGTCCACAGGGAGGATTTACCTACGAGCAGTACTTC. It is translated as CASSPQGGFTYEQYF.

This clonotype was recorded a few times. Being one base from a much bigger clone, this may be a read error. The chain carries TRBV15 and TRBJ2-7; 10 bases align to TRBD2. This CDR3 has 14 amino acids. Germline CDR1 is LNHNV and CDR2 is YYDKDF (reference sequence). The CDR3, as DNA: TGTGCCGCCAGCGGGGGGGGAAGCTCCTACGAGCAGTACTTC. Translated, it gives CAASGGGSSYEQYF.

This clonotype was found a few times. The CDR3 DNA is TGCGCCAGCAGTCGAGAGGGCGCTATGAACACTGAAGCTTTCTTT. Amino acid sequence: CASSREGAMNTEAFF. The V and J genes are TRBV4-3 and TRBJ1-1; the D is unclear. V was shortened by 6 bases and J by 0 bases, with 14 bases between the two germline ends. Germline V gene lookup returns CDR1 LGHNA and CDR2 YSLEER. This CDR3 has 15 residues.

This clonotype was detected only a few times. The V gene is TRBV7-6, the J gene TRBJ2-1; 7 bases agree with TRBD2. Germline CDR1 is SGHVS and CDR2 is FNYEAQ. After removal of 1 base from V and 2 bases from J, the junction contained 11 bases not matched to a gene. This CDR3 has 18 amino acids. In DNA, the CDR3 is TGTGCCAGCAGCTTAGGTGTCGCGGGAGCGGGCGCCTACAATGAGCAGTTCTTC. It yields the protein CASSLGVAGAGAYNEQFF.